This is a list of T cell receptor beta chains from one sample in a study of T cells expressing NK-cell markers. TCRdb reworked the 5' RACE reads into one entry per CDR3 protein, no DNA. Listed are about 440,000 distinct CDR3 sequences; 6% to 9.5% falls within the top ten. The sample taken for sequencing was blood T cells: a sorted CD56 or NKG2C T cell subset, CD4+ or CD8+ T cells, or bulk PBMC T cells (not recorded which). The receptor set was obtained from a woman between 18 and 70 years old in good health. Both conserved end residues are part of each CDR3. Fields, in order: V gene, J gene, CDR3 protein.

TRBV12-3/TRBV12-4	TRBJ2-2	CAITPADTGELFF
TRBV20-1	TRBJ1-6	CSANQDRDSPLHF
TRBV11-3	TRBJ2-3	CASSLRGISTDTQYF
TRBV4-1	TRBJ1-4	CASSQADRATNEKLFF
TRBV12-3/TRBV12-4	TRBJ1-4	CASRHGWSNEKLFF
TRBV20-1	TRBJ1-2	CSAREGAYYGYTF
TRBV12-3/TRBV12-4	TRBJ1-1	CASSLSSPGVATEAFF
TRBV5-1	TRBJ2-3	CASSLVTGSSTDTQYF
TRBV5-1	TRBJ2-5	CASSPDKGFMRETQYF
TRBV6-5	TRBJ2-5	CASSYGLAGRGETQYF
TRBV5-1	TRBJ2-4	CASSWGGYLAKNIQYF
TRBV7-3	TRBJ2-3	CASSFRRGDTQYF
TRBV6-2/TRBV6-3	TRBJ2-6	CASNDRGFGANVLTF
TRBV5-6	TRBJ2-2	CASSPLRSFTGELFF
TRBV29-1	TRBJ1-4	CSVEDPWTPMLFF
TRBV4-3	TRBJ2-1	CASSRAGGNNEQFF
TRBV14	TRBJ2-2	CASSPSGTGELFF
TRBV10-3	TRBJ2-7	CAIKQGQGYEQYF
TRBV6-5	TRBJ2-3	CASSYSTTGGTTDTQYF
TRBV5-1	TRBJ2-1	CASSPLSGGTYNEQFF
TRBV7-9	TRBJ2-1	CASSLQRAPYNEQFF
TRBV5-5	TRBJ2-3	CASSFERTGPTDTQYF
TRBV18	TRBJ1-1	CASSPPRGGRATEAFF
TRBV3-1	TRBJ2-5	CASTRTWGGETQYF
TRBV20-1	TRBJ2-1	CSARGGYNEQFF
TRBV7-2	TRBJ2-3	CASSLWVGVTDTQYF
TRBV4-2	TRBJ2-3	CASSQDPLVADSTDTQYF
TRBV20-1	TRBJ1-5	CSAKGGDQPQHF
TRBV5-1	TRBJ2-7	CASRAAYEQYF
TRBV4-3	TRBJ1-4	CASSQDLSAGPNEKLFF
TRBV10-3	TRBJ2-7	CAISGTGGYEQYF
TRBV6-1	TRBJ2-5	CASSPTSSPGWTQYF